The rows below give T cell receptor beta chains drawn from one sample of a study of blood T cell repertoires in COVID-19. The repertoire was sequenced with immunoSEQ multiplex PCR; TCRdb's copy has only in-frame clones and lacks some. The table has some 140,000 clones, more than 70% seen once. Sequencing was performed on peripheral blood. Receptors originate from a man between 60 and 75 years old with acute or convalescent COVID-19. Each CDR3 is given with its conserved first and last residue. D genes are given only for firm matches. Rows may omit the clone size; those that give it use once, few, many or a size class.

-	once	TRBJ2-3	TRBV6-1	CASSDPGAGDTQYF	TGTGCCAGCAGTGACCCAGGGGCAGGGGATACGCAGTATTTT
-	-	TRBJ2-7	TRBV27	CASSLQGGQNYEQYF	TGTGCCAGCAGTTTACAGGGGGGCCAGAACTACGAGCAGTACTTC
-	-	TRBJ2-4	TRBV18	CASSPGRSEDIQYF	TGTGCCAGCTCCCCGGGTCGATCGGAGGACATTCAGTACTTC
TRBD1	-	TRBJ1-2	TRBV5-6	CASSSGGAWGYTF	TGTGCCAGCAGCTCAGGGGGCGCGTGGGGCTACACCTTC
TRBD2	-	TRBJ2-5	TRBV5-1	CASSDLTSGGETQYF	TGCGCCAGCAGCGACTTGACTAGCGGGGGGGAGACCCAGTACTTC
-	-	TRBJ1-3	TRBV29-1	CSVSPPSGNTIYF	TGCAGCGTTTCTCCCCCCTCTGGAAACACCATATATTTT
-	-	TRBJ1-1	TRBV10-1	CASSESGGTEAFF	TGCGCCAGCAGTGAGTCGGGGGGCACTGAAGCTTTCTTT
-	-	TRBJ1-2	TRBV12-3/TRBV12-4	CASRGQNNYGYTF	TGTGCCAGCAGAGGACAGAATAACTATGGCTACACCTTC
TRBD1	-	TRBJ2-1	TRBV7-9	CASSRTGEGNEQFF	TGTGCCAGCAGCAGGACAGGGGAGGGCAATGAGCAGTTCTTC
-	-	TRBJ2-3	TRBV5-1	CASSLDGQASTDTQYF	TGCGCCAGCAGCTTGGATGGTCAGGCTAGCACAGATACGCAGTATTTT
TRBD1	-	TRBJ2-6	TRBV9	CASSPRGTSGANVLTF	TGTGCCAGCAGCCCCAGGGGGACCTCTGGGGCCAACGTCCTGACTTTC
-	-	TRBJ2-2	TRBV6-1	CASSDIGRAAGELFF	TGTGCCAGCAGTGATATTGGGCGGGCCGCCGGGGAGCTGTTTTTT
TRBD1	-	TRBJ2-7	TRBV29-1	CSVDLTGGYEQYF	TGCAGCGTTGATTTAACAGGGGGCTACGAGCAGTACTTC
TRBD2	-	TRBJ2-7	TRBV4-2	CASSQDITSGGAYEQYF	TGTGCCAGCAGCCAAGATATAACTAGCGGGGGGGCCTACGAGCAGTACTTC
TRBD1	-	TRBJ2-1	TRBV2	CASRTGGGEQFF	TGTGCCAGCAGGACAGGGGGCGGCGAGCAGTTCTTC
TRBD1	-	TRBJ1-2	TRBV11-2	CASSPGGHGYTF	TGTGCCAGCAGCCCAGGGGGTCATGGCTACACCTTC
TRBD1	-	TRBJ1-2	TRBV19	CATRQGPSGYTF	TGTGCCACCCGACAGGGCCCGAGTGGCTACACCTTC
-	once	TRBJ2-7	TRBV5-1	CASSTEGYEQYF	TGCGCCAGCAGCACTGAGGGCTACGAGCAGTACTTC
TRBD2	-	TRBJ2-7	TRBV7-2	CASSLMLAGGLQGLEQYF	TGTGCCAGCAGCTTAATGCTAGCGGGGGGGCTACAGGGTCTCGAGCAGTACTTC
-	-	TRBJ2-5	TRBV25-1	CASSTRTALLQETQYF	TGTGCCAGCAGTACCCGGACAGCCCTCCTACAAGAGACCCAGTACTTC
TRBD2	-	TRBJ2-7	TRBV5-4	CASSIGTSGWDEQYF	TGTGCCAGCAGCATTGGGACTAGCGGGTGGGACGAGCAGTACTTC
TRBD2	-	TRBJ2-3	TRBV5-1	CASTTGGGGVLDTQYF	TGCGCCAGCACCACCGGAGGCGGGGGGGTATTAGATACGCAGTATTTT
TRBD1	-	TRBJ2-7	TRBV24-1	CATSDPGDRGSYEQYF	TGTGCCACCAGTGATCCGGGGGACAGGGGTTCTTACGAGCAGTACTTC
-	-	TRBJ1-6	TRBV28	CASSFRGQNSPLHF	TGTGCCAGCAGTTTCCGAGGACAAAATTCACCCCTCCACTTT
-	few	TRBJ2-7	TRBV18	CASSPGRATYEQYF	TGTGCCAGCTCACCAGGCAGGGCTACCTACGAGCAGTACTTC
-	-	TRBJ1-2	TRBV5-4	CASSSHRALGNYGYTF	TGTGCCAGCAGCTCGCACAGGGCCCTTGGGAACTATGGCTACACCTTC
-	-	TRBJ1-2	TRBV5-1	CASSLVGQANYGYTF	TGCGCCAGCAGCTTGGTCGGACAAGCTAACTATGGCTACACCTTC
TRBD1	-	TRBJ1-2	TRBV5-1	CASSWEGQGIYGYTF	TGCGCCAGCAGCTGGGAGGGACAGGGCATCTATGGCTACACCTTC
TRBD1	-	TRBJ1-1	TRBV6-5	CASAWDSRNTEAFF	TGTGCCAGCGCCTGGGACAGCCGGAACACTGAAGCTTTCTTT
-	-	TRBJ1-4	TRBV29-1	CSVEQGGKLFF	TGCAGCGTTGAGCAGGGAGGAAAACTGTTTTTT
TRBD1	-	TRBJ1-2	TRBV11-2	CASSLAGGTDVAF	TGTGCCAGCAGCTTAGCAGGGGGCACTGATGTTGCCTTC
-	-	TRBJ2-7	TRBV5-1	CASSTGPTISYEQYF	TGCGCCAGCAGCACTGGGCCGACCATTTCCTACGAGCAGTACTTC
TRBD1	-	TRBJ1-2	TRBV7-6	CASSLGQPGQGYYGYTF	TGTGCCAGCAGCTTAGGACAACCGGGACAGGGATACTATGGCTACACCTTC
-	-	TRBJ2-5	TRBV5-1	CASSLGQQETQYF	TGCGCCAGCAGCTTGGGACAGCAAGAGACCCAGTACTTC
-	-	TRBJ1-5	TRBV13	CASSLGPDSNQPQHF	TGTGCCAGCAGCTTAGGGCCAGATAGCAATCAGCCCCAGCATTTT
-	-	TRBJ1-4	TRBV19	CASTPAGMGREKLFF	TGTGCCAGTACTCCGGCAGGGATGGGGCGCGAAAAACTGTTTTTT
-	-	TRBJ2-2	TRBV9	CASSGGEGGVSGELFF	TGTGCCAGCAGCGGTGGAGAGGGTGGGGTTAGCGGGGAGCTGTTTTTT
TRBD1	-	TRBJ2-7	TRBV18	CASSPGQLLTYEQYF	TGTGCCAGCTCACCGGGACAGCTCTTAACCTACGAGCAGTACTTC
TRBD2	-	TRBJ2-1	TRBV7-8	CASSLVGGFYNEQFF	TGTGCCAGCAGCTTAGTGGGGGGGTTCTACAATGAGCAGTTCTTC
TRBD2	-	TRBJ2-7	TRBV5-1	CASSAGLAPSSYEQYF	TGCGCCAGCAGCGCGGGACTAGCGCCAAGCTCCTACGAGCAGTACTTC
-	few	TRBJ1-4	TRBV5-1	CASSLGPGVNEKLFF	TGCGCCAGCAGCTTGGGGCCAGGGGTTAATGAAAAACTGTTTTTT
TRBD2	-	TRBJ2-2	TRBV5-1	CASSGTSANTGELFF	TGCGCCAGCAGCGGGACTAGCGCGAACACCGGGGAGCTGTTTTTT
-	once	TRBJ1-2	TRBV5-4	CASSGGPGAYGYTF	TGTGCCAGCAGCGGAGGGCCCGGGGCTTATGGCTACACCTTC
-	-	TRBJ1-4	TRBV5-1	CASSFAGGSTNEKLFF	TGCGCCAGCAGCTTCGCGGGGGGGTCAACTAATGAAAAACTGTTTTTT
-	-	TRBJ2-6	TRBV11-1	CASKSANSGANVLTF	TGTGCCAGCAAAAGCGCTAACTCTGGGGCCAACGTCCTGACTTTC